Listed below are T cell receptor beta chains from one sample, sequenced in a study of PD-L1 blockade in urothelial cancer. Produced via immunoSEQ multiplex PCR; TCRdb's table is partial and in-frame only. In the table there are around 87,000 clones, roughly 85% of which are singletons. The sample consisted of PBMCs, taken around atezolizumab (anti-PD-L1) treatment. Source of these receptors: a man between 65 and 79 years old with urothelial cancer. The CDR3 runs from the conserved cysteine through the conserved F or W. D genes are given only for firm matches. Some rows mark clone size as missing; the rest say once, few, many or name a class of expanded clone.

clone_size	v_call	d_call	j_call	cdr3_aa	cdr3_nt
many	TRBV5-1	-	TRBJ2-1	CASSRAGTYNEQFF	TGCGCCAGCAGCCGGGCCGGGACATACAATGAGCAGTTCTTC
-	TRBV5-1	-	TRBJ2-2	CASSFPGLPEGELFF	TGCGCCAGCAGCTTCCCCGGACTGCCGGAGGGGGAGCTGTTTTTT
-	TRBV10-3	TRBD1	TRBJ1-3	CAISVAPGQGAAGNTIYF	TGTGCCATCAGTGTAGCACCGGGACAGGGGGCGGCTGGAAACACCATATATTTT
-	TRBV10-3	-	TRBJ1-5	CAITPVLNQPQHF	TGTGCCATCACCCCGGTATTAAATCAGCCCCAGCATTTT
-	TRBV30	-	TRBJ1-5	CAWSQGMDRNQPQHF	TGTGCCTGGAGTCAGGGGATGGACCGTAATCAGCCCCAGCATTTT
-	TRBV4-1	TRBD1	TRBJ2-3	CASSQERTGAMSTDTQYF	TGCGCCAGCAGCCAAGAGAGGACAGGGGCTATGAGCACAGATACGCAGTATTTT
-	TRBV5-4	-	TRBJ2-7	CASSFGRIRTGNYEQYF	TGTGCCAGCAGCTTCGGCAGAATTCGGACTGGAAACTACGAGCAGTACTTC
-	TRBV15	TRBD1	TRBJ2-7	CATSRDRTGLSYEQYF	TGTGCCACCAGCAGAGATAGGACAGGCCTCTCCTACGAGCAGTACTTC
-	TRBV5-1	-	TRBJ2-3	CASSLDSYTQYF	TGCGCCAGCAGCTTGGACTCGTATACGCAGTATTTT
few	TRBV4-2	TRBD1	TRBJ1-1	CASSRDRAVGTEAFF	TGTGCCAGCAGCCGCGACAGGGCAGTAGGGACTGAAGCTTTCTTT
-	TRBV7-3	-	TRBJ2-1	CASSSGGRAEQFF	TGTGCCAGCAGCTCCGGGGGTAGGGCTGAGCAGTTCTTC
few	TRBV6-5	TRBD1	TRBJ1-1	CASTNRGDTEAFF	TGTGCCAGCACCAACAGGGGAGACACTGAAGCTTTCTTT
-	TRBV6-6	-	TRBJ2-3	CASSYSHDREVDTQYF	TGTGCCAGCAGTTACTCTCATGACAGGGAGGTCGATACGCAGTATTTT
few	TRBV5-1	TRBD1	TRBJ1-4	CASSLQGQTNEKLFF	TGCGCCAGCAGCTTACAGGGGCAAACTAATGAAAAACTGTTTTTT
-	TRBV25-1	-	TRBJ2-5	CASSEWEGDRWRETQYF	TGTGCCAGCAGTGAATGGGAGGGCGACAGGTGGAGAGAGACCCAGTACTTC
-	TRBV5-1	TRBD1	TRBJ2-3	CASSFTGGTDTQYF	TGCGCCAGCAGCTTTACAGGGGGCACAGATACGCAGTATTTT
-	TRBV5-4	TRBD2	TRBJ2-3	CASSPALAGGRTDTQYF	TGTGCCAGCAGCCCCGCCCTAGCGGGAGGAAGGACAGATACGCAGTATTTT
-	TRBV7-9	TRBD2	TRBJ2-5	CASSLASGGEETQYF	TGTGCCAGCAGCTTAGCCAGCGGGGGGGAAGAGACCCAGTACTTC
-	TRBV5-4	-	TRBJ1-5	CASSLADPGSPQHF	TGTGCCAGCAGCTTGGCGGACCCGGGGTCGCCCCAGCATTTT
-	TRBV7-2	TRBD2	TRBJ2-7	CASSPLTSGSLSVEQYF	TGTGCCAGCAGCCCCTTGACTAGCGGGAGCCTTTCGGTCGAGCAGTACTTC
-	TRBV7-9	-	TRBJ2-3	CASSSDRYTDTQYF	TGTGCCAGCAGCTCGGACAGATACACAGATACGCAGTATTTT
once	TRBV6-5	-	TRBJ2-1	CASRKDSLSYNEQFF	TGTGCCAGCAGAAAGGACAGTCTCTCCTACAATGAGCAGTTCTTC
-	TRBV2	-	TRBJ2-1	CASSPRLGSNEQFF	TGTGCCAGCAGTCCCCGACTAGGGTCAAATGAGCAGTTCTTC
-	TRBV18	-	TRBJ2-5	CASSQQREETQYF	TGTGCCAGCTCACAACAGCGGGAAGAGACCCAGTACTTC
-	TRBV7-2	TRBD1	TRBJ1-2	CASSLEGADYGYTF	TGTGCCAGCAGCTTGGAGGGGGCCGACTATGGCTACACCTTC
-	TRBV6-5	-	TRBJ2-5	CASSPTGETQYF	TGTGCCAGCAGCCCCACGGGGGAGACCCAGTACTTC
-	TRBV20-1	-	TRBJ2-5	CSARGIEEGNF	TGCAGTGCTAGAGGGATCGAAGAGGGTAACTTC
-	TRBV7-2	-	TRBJ1-2	CASSGDISSRGYTF	TGTGCCAGCAGCGGGGACATTTCTAGTCGTGGCTACACCTTC
-	TRBV9	-	TRBJ2-6	CASSGLKEASGANVLTF	TGTGCCAGCAGCGGACTTAAGGAAGCTTCTGGGGCCAACGTCCTGACTTTC
-	TRBV19	TRBD1	TRBJ1-5	CASSIGTGGAFQPQHF	TGTGCCAGTAGTATAGGGACAGGGGGCGCTTTTCAGCCCCAGCATTTT
-	TRBV27	TRBD2	TRBJ2-1	CASSPRLAGGNNEQFF	TGTGCCAGCAGTCCTCGGCTAGCGGGAGGGAACAATGAGCAGTTCTTC
-	TRBV6-4	TRBD1	TRBJ1-2	CASSPDRGHGYTF	TGTGCCAGCAGTCCTGACAGGGGGCACGGCTACACCTTC
-	TRBV7-2	-	TRBJ1-1	CASSSQRQVPEAFF	TGTGCCAGCAGCTCCCAAAGACAGGTCCCTGAAGCTTTCTTT
-	TRBV5-1	-	TRBJ2-1	CATKPSSSYNEQFF	TGCGCCACCAAACCTTCTAGCTCCTACAATGAGCAGTTCTTC
-	TRBV25-1	TRBD1	TRBJ2-3	CASRDRGLGDTQYF	TGTGCCAGCAGGGACAGGGGGCTAGGAGATACGCAGTATTTT
-	TRBV6-1	TRBD1	TRBJ1-5	CASSEVTGGGNQPQHF	TGTGCCAGCAGTGAGGTCACAGGGGGCGGTAATCAGCCCCAGCATTTT
-	TRBV7-3	TRBD2	TRBJ2-1	CASRFPGLAVNEQFF	TGTGCCAGCAGATTTCCGGGACTAGCGGTCAATGAGCAGTTCTTC
-	TRBV6-5	-	TRBJ2-7	CASSPDIYEQYF	TGTGCCAGCAGTCCGGACATATACGAGCAGTACTTC
-	TRBV13	TRBD1	TRBJ1-6	CASSPTGANYPPLHF	TGTGCCAGCAGTCCCACAGGGGCCAATTATCCACCCCTCCACTTT
-	TRBV7-2	TRBD2	TRBJ2-2	CASSDGLAGSTGELFF	TGTGCCAGCAGCGACGGACTAGCGGGAAGTACCGGGGAGCTGTTTTTT
-	TRBV6-6	-	TRBJ2-5	CASSSSPTGLQETQYF	TGTGCCAGCAGTTCCTCCCCCACAGGGCTCCAAGAGACCCAGTACTTC
once	TRBV4-3	TRBD2	TRBJ2-7	CASSHDTSGTYEQYF	TGCGCCAGCAGCCACGATACTAGCGGGACTTACGAGCAGTACTTC
-	TRBV7-6	TRBD1	TRBJ1-5	CASSPPRDREGCGNQPQHF	TGTGCCAGCAGCCCACCCCGGGACAGGGAAGGGTGTGGCAATCAGCCCCAGCATTTT
-	TRBV5-1	TRBD1	TRBJ1-1	CASSLPGTGTFTEAFF	TGCGCCAGCAGCTTACCCGGGACAGGGACCTTCACTGAAGCTTTCTTT
-	TRBV7-7	-	TRBJ2-5	CASSTRPRDSLQTQYF	TGTGCCAGCAGCACCCGCCCTAGAGACAGTTTGCAGACCCAGTACTTC
-	TRBV4-2	TRBD2	TRBJ2-2	CASSLSGGGLAGELFF	TGTGCCAGCAGCCTCTCAGGCGGGGGGCTGGCCGGGGAGCTGTTTTTT
-	TRBV15	-	TRBJ2-1	CATRGADEQFF	TGTGCCACCAGAGGAGCAGATGAGCAGTTCTTC
-	TRBV30	-	TRBJ1-1	CAWSGGGRTEAFF	TGTGCCTGGAGTGGAGGCGGTCGCACTGAAGCTTTCTTT
-	TRBV11-3	-	TRBJ2-1	CASSSPAGYNEQFF	TGTGCCAGCAGCTCCCCCGCCGGCTACAATGAGCAGTTCTTC
-	TRBV7-2	-	TRBJ2-7	CASSLVGTNAHEQYF	TGTGCCAGCAGCTTAGTGGGGACAAACGCCCACGAGCAGTACTTC
-	TRBV10-2	-	TRBJ2-1	CASSEQGYEQFF	TGCGCCAGCAGTGAGCAGGGTTATGAGCAGTTCTTC
-	TRBV6-1	-	TRBJ2-1	CASSEAWTARSDALF	TGTGCCAGCAGTGAAGCTTGGACAGCGCGGAGTGACGCACTCTTC
-	TRBV10-3	-	TRBJ2-3	CAISELATDTQYF	TGTGCCATCAGTGAGTTGGCCACAGATACGCAGTATTTT